A selection of T cell receptor beta chains follows, all from one sample in a study of blood T cell repertoires in COVID-19. The assay was immunoSEQ multiplex PCR, and TCRdb's table has in-frame clones only and misses some. Among some 25,000 clones listed, about 89% were seen once. Sequenced sample: peripheral blood. The origin of the receptors is a man aged 65 to 79 with acute or convalescent COVID-19. Each CDR3 is given with its conserved first and last residue. D genes are given only for firm matches. Part of the rows lack a size; the others show once, few, many or a class for expanded clones.

clone size: NA; J gene: TRBJ2-1; V gene: TRBV2; D gene: TRBD1; CDR3 DNA: TGTGCCAGCAGTACCCCGGACAGGGCTCGGGACAATGAGCAGTTCTTC; CDR3 protein: CASSTPDRARDNEQFF
clone size: NA; J gene: TRBJ1-2; V gene: TRBV3-1/TRBV3-2; D gene: NA; CDR3 DNA: TGTGCCAGCAGCCGACGACTTGAGCATGGCTACACCTTC; CDR3 protein: CASSRRLEHGYTF
clone size: NA; J gene: TRBJ2-3; V gene: TRBV5-6; D gene: NA; CDR3 DNA: TGTGCCAGCAGCGACAGACAGAGTATCACAGATACGCAGTATTTT; CDR3 protein: CASSDRQSITDTQYF
clone size: once; J gene: TRBJ2-2; V gene: TRBV6-5; D gene: NA; CDR3 DNA: TGTGCCAGCAGGGATGGGTCTGACAGCGGGGAGCTGTTTTTT; CDR3 protein: CASRDGSDSGELFF
clone size: NA; J gene: TRBJ1-4; V gene: TRBV28; D gene: NA; CDR3 DNA: TGTGCCAGCAGTTTAGACGCGGCAACTAATGAAAAACTGTTTTTT; CDR3 protein: CASSLDAATNEKLFF
clone size: NA; J gene: TRBJ1-2; V gene: TRBV9; D gene: TRBD1; CDR3 DNA: TGTGCCAGCAGCCCAGGACAGGGCCTCTATGGCTACACCTTC; CDR3 protein: CASSPGQGLYGYTF
clone size: NA; J gene: TRBJ2-1; V gene: TRBV5-1; D gene: TRBD2; CDR3 DNA: TGCGCGAGCACGGGCCTGGCTAGCGGAGCCCTCGTCTACAATGAGCAGTTCTTC; CDR3 protein: CASTGLASGALVYNEQFF
clone size: NA; J gene: TRBJ2-7; V gene: TRBV5-6; D gene: NA; CDR3 DNA: TGTGCCAGCAGCTTTGGGCAGGGGGGATCCTACGAGCAGTACTTC; CDR3 protein: CASSFGQGGSYEQYF
clone size: NA; J gene: TRBJ2-2; V gene: TRBV29-1; D gene: TRBD1; CDR3 DNA: TGCAGCGCCCACGCCCAGACAGGGCCGGTCACCGGGGAGCTGTTTTTT; CDR3 protein: CSAHAQTGPVTGELFF
clone size: NA; J gene: TRBJ1-6; V gene: TRBV5-4; D gene: TRBD1; CDR3 DNA: TGTGCCAGCAGCGTACAGGGGGTGAATTCACCCCTCCACTTT; CDR3 protein: CASSVQGVNSPLHF
clone size: NA; J gene: TRBJ1-4; V gene: TRBV5-5; D gene: TRBD1; CDR3 DNA: TGTGCCAGCAGCTCCCTACCACAGGGGACGATTTATTTAGGTGAAAAACTGTTTTTT; CDR3 protein: CASSSLPQGTIYLGEKLFF
clone size: few; J gene: TRBJ1-2; V gene: TRBV2; D gene: NA; CDR3 DNA: TGTGCCAGCAGCGAGACCGGGGGGAACTATGGCTACACCTTC; CDR3 protein: CASSETGGNYGYTF
clone size: NA; J gene: TRBJ2-7; V gene: TRBV5-1; D gene: TRBD1; CDR3 DNA: TGCGCCAGCAGCTTAAGGGGACAGGAGCTCTACGAGCAGTACTTC; CDR3 protein: CASSLRGQELYEQYF
clone size: NA; J gene: TRBJ1-1; V gene: TRBV7-3; D gene: NA; CDR3 DNA: TGTGCCAGCAGCTTAAGCGAGTTGAACACTGAAGCTTTCTTT; CDR3 protein: CASSLSELNTEAFF
clone size: NA; J gene: TRBJ2-7; V gene: TRBV18; D gene: NA; CDR3 DNA: TGTGCCAGCTCACCACCGGAATCGAGCGACGAGCAGTACTTC; CDR3 protein: CASSPPESSDEQYF
clone size: NA; J gene: TRBJ2-5; V gene: TRBV12-3/TRBV12-4; D gene: NA; CDR3 DNA: TGTGCCAGTCGAGCCCAGGGATACGAGACCCAGTACTTC; CDR3 protein: CASRAQGYETQYF
clone size: NA; J gene: TRBJ2-7; V gene: TRBV6-2/TRBV6-3; D gene: TRBD2; CDR3 DNA: TGTGCCAGCAGCCCTACGACTAGCGGGAGGCTCACCAGAGACGAGCAGTACTTC; CDR3 protein: CASSPTTSGRLTRDEQYF
clone size: NA; J gene: TRBJ2-3; V gene: TRBV10-3; D gene: NA; CDR3 DNA: TGTGCCACCTCGACACCTAGCACAGATACGCAGTATTTT; CDR3 protein: CATSTPSTDTQYF
clone size: NA; J gene: TRBJ1-5; V gene: TRBV7-9; D gene: TRBD1; CDR3 DNA: TGTGCCAGCAGCTTAGGATCCGGGACAGATGATCAGCCCCAGCATTTT; CDR3 protein: CASSLGSGTDDQPQHF
clone size: NA; J gene: TRBJ1-6; V gene: TRBV5-1; D gene: NA; CDR3 DNA: TGCGCCAGCAGCTTTTCAGGGGCTAGTTCCTATAATTCACCCCTCCACTTT; CDR3 protein: CASSFSGASSYNSPLHF
clone size: NA; J gene: TRBJ2-5; V gene: TRBV2; D gene: NA; CDR3 DNA: TGTGCCAGCAGCCGGGGAACAGAGACCCAGTACTTC; CDR3 protein: CASSRGTETQYF
clone size: NA; J gene: TRBJ2-7; V gene: TRBV7-9; D gene: NA; CDR3 DNA: TGTGCCAGCAGCTCAGCCTTGTCCTACGAGCAGTACTTC; CDR3 protein: CASSSALSYEQYF
clone size: NA; J gene: TRBJ1-6; V gene: TRBV30; D gene: NA; CDR3 DNA: TGTGCCTGCCAATTCCCCGGTTCACCCCTCCACTTT; CDR3 protein: CACQFPGSPLHF
clone size: NA; J gene: TRBJ2-1; V gene: TRBV27; D gene: TRBD1; CDR3 DNA: TGTGCCAGCAGTTTATGGGGACAGGCGGAGAATGAGCAGTTCTTC; CDR3 protein: CASSLWGQAENEQFF
clone size: NA; J gene: TRBJ2-7; V gene: TRBV29-1; D gene: TRBD1; CDR3 DNA: TGCAGCGTTTCGAGTCCGGACAGGGGTTCCTACGAGCAGTACTTC; CDR3 protein: CSVSSPDRGSYEQYF
clone size: NA; J gene: TRBJ2-1; V gene: TRBV19; D gene: TRBD2; CDR3 DNA: TGTGCCAGCTCCGAGGGACTAGTCAATGAGCAGTTCTTC; CDR3 protein: CASSEGLVNEQFF